The entry that follows covers one T cell receptor beta chain sequence. Germline is not matched at one junction end, which may reflect a read error. Germline V lookup: CDR1 MGHDK, CDR2 SYGVNS. This CDR3 spans 10 amino acids. These data come from a study of blood T cell repertoires in COVID-19. Profiling relied on immunoSEQ multiplex PCR, and the TCRdb table lists in-frame clones only, not all of them. This sample has around 150,000 clones, with about 80% found just once. Material for sequencing was PBMCs or T cells enriched from blood (not recorded which). This chain connects TRBV25-1 to TRBJ1-2; no firm D call. This sequence was found in a woman aged 45-65 years who had recovered from COVID-19. The CDR3 sequence is CASSDGTLTF. CDR3 DNA sequence: TGTGCCAGCAGTGATGGTACACTAACTTTC.